These 22 T cell receptor beta chains were all obtained from the same sample, sequenced in a study of identical twins. MiXCR, applied by TCRdb to the 5' RACE reads, yields one record per CDR3 protein. The table lists hundreds of thousands of distinct CDR3 sequences, 5.5% to 7% of them singletons. The same sample was also used in a study of yellow fever vaccine responses in identical twins.

Sequenced material: memory (CD45RO+) T cells sorted from blood. Source of these receptors: a woman aged 18-35 years in good health.

This clonotype was detected many times. This rearrangement joins TRBV5-1 to TRBJ2-7; 7 bases fit TRBD2. V shed 8 bases, J shed 3 bases, and the junction held 8 bases outside the gene matches. The CDR3 runs 13 residues. Germline CDR1 SGHRS, CDR2 YFSETQ. DNA of the CDR3: TGCGCCAGTCGAGAACGGGAGGACTACGAGCAGTACTTC. Translated, it gives CASREREDYEQYF.

This clonotype was observed at least ten times. The chain recombines TRBV5-1 with TRBJ1-5; 7 bases agree with TRBD1. CDR1 is SGHRS, CDR2 YFSETQ, per germline. V was pared by 5 bases and J by 7 bases, with 6 bases of the junction left unmatched. The CDR3 has 13 residues. The CDR3 is CASSSQGDQPQHF. In DNA form, the CDR3 reads TGCGCCAGCAGTTCCCAGGGGGACCAGCCCCAGCATTTT.

The chain employs TRBV2 and TRBJ1-1; D is unclear. Germline V gene data show CDR1 as SNHLY and CDR2 as FYNNEI. V was cut by 6 bases and J by 6 bases, with 8 bases left in between. There are 11 residues in the CDR3. CDR3 sequence reads: CASRRYPEAFF. CDR3 DNA sequence: TGTGCCAGCAGGAGGTATCCTGAAGCTTTCTTT.

Points on this clonotype: Compared with germline, one end of the junction differs, possibly owing to a read error. The chain is built from TRBV12-3 or TRBV12-4 and TRBJ2-1; TRBD2 aligns across 9 bases. The CDR3 runs to 12 residues. This CDR3 reads CASSLSRGRGIF. DNA for the CDR3: TGTGCCAGCAGTTTATCCCGCGGGAGGGGGATCTTC.

With regard to this clonotype: A read error is possible here, since a much larger clone lies one base away. The chain has TRBV24-1 and TRBJ2-3; 14 positions agree with TRBD2. The CDR3 runs 16 residues. Trimming took 3 bases from V and 4 from J; bases not matched to a gene: 2. CDR1 is KGHDR, CDR2 SFDVKD, per germline. DNA for the CDR3: TGTGCCACCAGTGATCGGACTAGCGGGAGGTCAGATACGCAGTATTTT. It specifies CATSDRTSGRSDTQYF.

In nucleotides, the CDR3 is TGTGCCAGCAGTTACGGGGGGGGACTCCCCCATGAGCAGTTCTTC. Translation: CASSYGGGLPHEQFF. The rearrangement uses TRBV6-5 and TRBJ2-1, with 7 bases identical to TRBD2. This CDR3 contains 15 residues. V was clipped by 2 bases and J by 8 bases; unmatched bases: 9. Germline CDR1 MNHEY, CDR2 SVGAGI.

In its sample, this clonotype was seen a few times. J is TRBJ2-5 and V is TRBV7-9, with D perhaps TRBD2 (6 bases). Germline V CDR1 and CDR2: SEHNR, FQNEAQ (reference sequence). The CDR3 spans 14 residues. Trimming removed 3 bases at V and 5 bases at J, with 13 bases between. The CDR3 bases are TGTGCCAGCAGCTTCGGGACTCTGAGGGAGACCCAGTACTTC. Amino acid sequence: CASSFGTLRETQYF.

There are many counts of this clonotype. V usage is TRBV15 and J usage is TRBJ2-3; D could derive from TRBD1 or TRBD2 (5 bases each). The CDR3 covers 16 residues. Looked up from germline, CDR1 is LNHNV and CDR2 is YYDKDF (reference sequence). Trimming left V 3 bases short and J 2 bases short, with 15 bases between. CDR3: CATSRTGPGTTDTQYF. The DNA of the CDR3 is TGTGCCACCAGCAGGACGGGGCCCGGTACCACAGATACGCAGTATTTT. Supplemented by reference TRBV15 and TRBJ2-3, the full variable domain reads DAMVIQNPRYQVTQFGKPVTLSCSQTLNHNVMYWYQQKSSQAPKLLFHYYDKDFNNEADTPDNFQSRRPNTSFCFLDIRSPGLGDTAMYLCATSRTGPGTTDTQYFGPGTRLTVL.

In its sample, this clonotype was seen a few times. V gene TRBV27 combines with J gene TRBJ2-4, with TRBD2 identical over 7 bases. With 8 bases clipped from V and 2 bases from J, the junction kept 6 bases outside the gene matches. CDR1 and CDR2 (germline): MNHEY, SMNVEV (reference sequence). The CDR3 spans 14 residues. Written as DNA, the CDR3 is TGTGCCAGCTTCAGCGGGGCGCCCAAAAACATTCAGTACTTC. This encodes CASFSGAPKNIQYF.

This clonotype has only a few counts. V and J are TRBV3-1 and TRBJ1-5; D perhaps matches TRBD1 (6 bases). The CDR3 is 12 residues long. The V gene's germline CDR1 is LGHDT and CDR2 YNNKEL (reference sequence). Trimming stripped 3 bases from V and 7 bases from J, with 7 bases between. The CDR3, as DNA: TGTGCCAGCAGCCACGGGGGCCAGCCCCAGCATTTT. Translation: CASSHGGQPQHF.

The sample holds a few counts of this clonotype. The gene calls are TRBV7-9 and TRBJ1-4; D ambiguous. CDR1 and CDR2 (germline): SEHNR, FQNEAQ (reference sequence). V lost 1 base to trimming and J lost 0 bases, with 12 bases between them. The CDR3 has 17 residues. The DNA of the CDR3 is TGTGCCAGCAGCTTAGGTGTTGTGGCGGCAACTAATGAAAAACTGTTTTTT. It is translated as CASSLGVVAATNEKLFF.

This clonotype came up a few times. The V and J genes are TRBV28 and TRBJ2-1; 7 bases fit TRBD1. V dropped 5 bases and J dropped 2; count of bases not matched to a gene: 9. CDR1 is MDHEN and CDR2 is SYDVKM in the germline V gene. This CDR3 region has 16 residues. The CDR3 spells CASSPQTGRTYNEQFF. The DNA of the CDR3 is TGTGCCAGCAGTCCTCAGACAGGGCGGACCTACAATGAGCAGTTCTTC.

This clonotype was detected ten times or more. In DNA, the CDR3 is TGTGCCAGCAGTTTGCAGGGGGCCCATTTTAACTATGGCTACACCTTC. Protein: CASSLQGAHFNYGYTF. The chain has TRBV27 and TRBJ1-2; 8 bases line up with TRBD1. This CDR3 comprises 16 residues. V was pared by 3 bases and J by 1 base, with 7 bases of the junction left unmatched. Germline values: CDR1 MNHEY, CDR2 SMNVEV (reference sequence).

In its sample, this clonotype was seen a few times. This CDR3 is CSARGTVYEQYF. CDR3 bases: TGCAGTGCTAGGGGGACAGTCTACGAGCAGTACTTC. The genes are TRBV20-1 and TRBJ2-7; TRBD1 matches 7 bases. The trim removed 3 bases at V and 3 bases at J, leaving 2 bases unmatched. The germline CDR1 and CDR2 sequences are DFQATT and SNEGSKA (reference sequence). CDR3 size: 12 residues.

This chain uses TRBV28 with TRBJ2-2, with D perhaps matching TRBD1 (6 bases). V was clipped by 5 bases and J by 6 bases, with 7 bases between them. Germline V lookup: CDR1 MDHEN, CDR2 SYDVKM. This CDR3 spans 12 amino acids. CDR3 DNA: TGTGCCAGCAGTCGGACAGCCGGGGAGCTGTTTTTT. Residues: CASSRTAGELFF.

This clonotype showed up many times. The J gene is TRBJ1-1, the V gene TRBV3-1, with TRBD1 as a possible D gene (5 bases). With 4 bases removed from V and 1 base from J, the gap between germline ends came to 10 bases. The germline gives CDR1 LGHDT, CDR2 YNNKEL (reference sequence). The CDR3 sequence is 14 residues long. The CDR3 is CASSRGGGNTEAFF. CDR3 nucleotides: TGTGCCAGCAGCCGGGGGGGAGGGAACACTGAAGCTTTCTTT.

The genes are TRBV6-1 and TRBJ2-7; 11 positions agree with TRBD2. Germline lookup yields CDR1 MNHNS and CDR2 SASEGT. V shed 1 base, J shed 2 bases, and the junction held 1 base outside the gene matches. The CDR3 is made up of 15 amino acids. CDR3 in amino acids: CASSEVLAGAYEQYV. In DNA form, the CDR3 reads TGTGCCAGCAGTGAAGTACTAGCGGGGGCCTACGAGCAGTACGTC.

This clonotype was counted at least ten times. The chain couples TRBV12-3 or TRBV12-4 to TRBJ2-2; D may be TRBD1 (5 bases). The CDR3 spans 15 residues. V was trimmed by 5 bases and J by 0 bases, leaving 10 bases between them. The CDR3 here is CASSKQATNTGELFF. The CDR3 region has the DNA TGTGCCAGCAGTAAACAGGCTACGAACACCGGGGAGCTGTTTTTT.

This clonotype was counted between two and nine times. The chain couples TRBV9 to TRBJ2-2; D unresolved. V lost 3 bases and J lost 2, with 5 bases in between. The CDR3 is made up of 13 amino acids. Germline V CDR1 and CDR2: SGDLS, YYNGEE. CDR3 in DNA: TGTGCCAGCAGCGGGAGAAACACCGGGGAGCTGTTTTTT. It encodes CASSGRNTGELFF. Drawing the rest from reference TRBV9 and TRBJ2-2, the complete variable domain is DSGVTQTPKHLITATGQRVTLRCSPRSGDLSVYWYQQSLDQGLQFLIQYYNGEERAKGNILERFSAQQFPDLHSELNLSSLELGDSALYFCASSGRNTGELFFGEGSRLTVL.

This clonotype was seen ten or more times. The V call is TRBV5-1, the J call TRBJ2-2; D is unresolved. Germline values: CDR1 SGHRS, CDR2 YFSETQ. The CDR3 consists of 13 residues. V was trimmed by 1 base and J by 4 bases, leaving 5 bases between them. The CDR3 region is CASSLSVTGELFF. The CDR3 DNA reads as TGCGCCAGCAGCTTGTCGGTCACCGGGGAGCTGTTTTTT. Full variable domain (missing parts from reference TRBV5-1 and TRBJ2-2): KAGVTQTPRYLIKTRGQQVTLSCSPISGHRSVSWYQQTPGQGLQFLFEYFSETQRNKGNFPGRFSGRQFSNSRSEMNVSTLELGDSALYLCASSLSVTGELFFGEGSRLTVL.

This clonotype was found many times. The chain is built from TRBV14 and TRBJ2-1, with D possibly matching TRBD1 (5 bases). Trimming left V 3 bases short and J 3 bases short, with 9 bases between. The CDR3 is 14 residues long. Germline CDR1 and CDR2: SGHDN and FVKESK. This CDR3 reads CASSHWTSYNEQFF. The CDR3 DNA reads as TGTGCCAGCAGCCACTGGACAAGCTACAATGAGCAGTTCTTC.

This clonotype was counted ten times or more. The V call is TRBV12-3 or TRBV12-4, the J call TRBJ1-5; no clear D. CDR3 length equals 15 residues. Trimming took 3 bases from V and 0 from J, leaving 9 bases between them. CDR3 protein: CASSLAEASNQPQHF. In nucleotides, the CDR3 is TGTGCCAGCAGTTTGGCGGAGGCTAGCAATCAGCCCCAGCATTTT.